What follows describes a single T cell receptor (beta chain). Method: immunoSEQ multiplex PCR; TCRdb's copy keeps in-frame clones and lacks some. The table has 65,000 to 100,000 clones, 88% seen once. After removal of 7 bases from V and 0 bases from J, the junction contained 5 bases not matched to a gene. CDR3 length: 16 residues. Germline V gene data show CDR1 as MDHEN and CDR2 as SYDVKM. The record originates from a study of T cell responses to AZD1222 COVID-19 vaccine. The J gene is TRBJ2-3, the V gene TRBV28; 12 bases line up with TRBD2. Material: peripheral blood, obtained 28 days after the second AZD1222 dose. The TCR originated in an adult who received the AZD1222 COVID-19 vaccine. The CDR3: CASTQTSGRSTDTQYF. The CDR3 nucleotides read TGTGCCAGCACCCAAACTAGCGGGAGGAGCACAGATACGCAGTATTTT.